These 10 T cell receptor beta chains were all obtained from the same sample, sequenced in a study of T cells in Graves' hyperthyroidism and ophthalmopathy. It was RNA transcripts that yielded the amplified TCR beta CDR3 regions. The HTBI primer set drove a first-round RT-PCR of the TCR CDR3. Each CDR3 protein gets one entry after TCRdb re-called the multiplex PCR reads with MiXCR. This sample has under 650,000 distinct CDR3 sequences, with around 16% found just once. Sequenced material: blood. The receptors derive from a woman between 25 and 40 years old with Graves' hyperthyroidism.

This clonotype was seen more than once but under ten times. The gene calls are TRBV20-1 and TRBJ2-7, with 10 bases that match TRBD2. The CDR3 has 17 amino acids. Trimming cost V 6 bases and J 3 bases; bases outside gene matches: 17. CDR1 and CDR2 (germline): DFQATT, SNEGSKA (reference sequence). The CDR3 spells CSARDRQLAGVFYEQYF. The CDR3 nucleotides read TGCAGTGCAAGGGACAGGCAGCTAGCGGGAGTATTCTACGAGCAGTACTTC.

This clonotype has more than one count but fewer than ten. The chain couples TRBV19 to TRBJ2-1; the match to TRBD2 covers 13 bases. This CDR3 contains 14 residues. The ends lost 7 bases at V and 5 bases at J; junction bases unmatched: 2. CDR1 is LNHDA and CDR2 is SQIVND in the germline V gene (reference sequence). In DNA, the CDR3 is TGTGCCAGTAAGGGGACTAGCGGGGACAATGAGCAGTTCTTC. Translating gives CASKGTSGDNEQFF.

This clonotype was counted at least ten times. The rearrangement joins TRBV27 to TRBJ1-5; weak D call: TRBD1 (5 bases). The germline V gene has CDR1 MNHEY and CDR2 SMNVEV (reference sequence). There are 14 residues in the CDR3. V was pared by 2 bases and J by 3 bases, with 8 bases between. CDR3 protein: CASSLRGDNQPQHF. CDR3 coding DNA: TGTGCCAGCAGTTTAAGAGGGGACAATCAGCCCCAGCATTTT.

This clonotype was detected many times. This sequence joins TRBV6-1 and TRBJ2-1; 13 bases are a match to TRBD2. This CDR3 region has 14 residues. V lost 10 bases, J lost 7 bases, and 7 bases stayed unmatched. The V gene's germline CDR1 is MNHNS and CDR2 SASEGT. The CDR3 region has the DNA TGTGCCACCGGACTAGCGGGAGCGTGGAATGAGCAGTTCTTC. It codes for CATGLAGAWNEQFF.

This clonotype was observed at least ten times. V is TRBV5-1 and J is TRBJ1-1; D remains unclear. In germline, CDR1 is SGHRS, CDR2 YFSETQ. The V gene lost 0 bases and the J gene lost 4 bases, with 10 bases spanning the gap. The CDR3 totals 14 residues. DNA of the CDR3: TGCGCCAGCAGCTTGGGGAACCCGGGCACTGAAGCTTTCTTT. Amino acid sequence: CASSLGNPGTEAFF.

V gene TRBV30 combines with J gene TRBJ2-3; tentative D call: TRBD2 (6 bases). Germline CDR1 reads GTSNPN; CDR2 reads SVGIG (reference sequence). The CDR3 length is 16 residues. The V end was cut by 1 base, the J end by 3 bases, with 17 bases between. The CDR3 region has the DNA TGTGCCTGGAGTGCCGGGACTGACGGTCGGACAGATACGCAGTATTTT. This sequence encodes CAWSAGTDGRTDTQYF. The full variable domain, in which reference TRBV30 and TRBJ2-3 provide the parts outside the CDR3, is SQTIHQWPATLVQPVGSPLSLECTVEGTSNPNLYWYRQAAGRGLQLLFYSVGIGQISSEVPQNLSASRPQDRQFILSSKKLLLSDSGFYLCAWSAGTDGRTDTQYFGPGTRLTVL.

Ten or more counts support this clonotype. The chain combines TRBV28 with TRBJ2-7, with a tentative D call TRBD1 (6 bases). Trimming pared 6 bases from V and 6 bases from J, leaving 12 bases between. This CDR3 contains 12 residues. CDR1 is MDHEN, CDR2 SYDVKM, per germline. CDR3 in DNA: TGTGCCAGCAGAACTACAGGGACCGAGCAGTACTTC. Translated, it gives CASRTTGTEQYF. Supplemented by reference TRBV28 and TRBJ2-7, the full variable domain reads DVKVTQSSRYLVKRTGEKVFLECVQDMDHENMFWYRQDPGLGLRLIYFSYDVKMKEKGDIPEGYSVSREKKERFSLILESASTNQTSMYLCASRTTGTEQYFGPGTRLTVT.

This clonotype appeared many times. The gene calls are TRBV11-1 and TRBJ2-7, with a tentative D call TRBD1 (6 bases). V shed 3 bases and J shed 3 bases, with 15 bases lying between them. The CDR3 runs to 15 residues. CDR1 is SGHAT, CDR2 FQDESV, per germline (reference sequence). This chain's CDR3 is CASSFLGTLIYEQYF. DNA for the CDR3: TGTGCCAGCAGCTTTTTAGGGACACTTATCTACGAGCAGTACTTC. Filled out from reference TRBV11-1 and TRBJ2-7, the complete variable domain reads EAEVAQSPRYKITEKSQAVAFWCDPISGHATLYWYRQILGQGPELLVQFQDESVVDDSQLPKDRFSAERLKGVDSTLKIQPAELGDSAMYLCASSFLGTLIYEQYFGPGTRLTVT.

This clonotype has just one count. A much larger clone lies one base from this, so it may be a read error. The V call is TRBV28, the J call TRBJ1-1, with a weak D call TRBD1 (5 bases). The germline V gene encodes CDR1 MDHEN and CDR2 SYDVKM. CDR3 length: 11 residues. CDR3 region: CASSSPRVASF. The DNA of the CDR3 is TGTGCCAGCAGTTCCCCCAGGGTGGCTTCCTTT. Full variable domain (rest looked up from reference TRBV28 and TRBJ1-1): DVKVTQSSRYLVKRTGEKVFLECVQDMDHENMFWYRQDPGLGLRLIYFSYDVKMKEKGDIPEGYSVSREKKERFSLILESASTNQTSMYLCASSSPRVASFGQGTRLTVV.

V and J are TRBV3-1 and TRBJ1-5, with D possibly matching TRBD1 (5 bases). The length of the CDR3 is 15 residues. Per germline, CDR1 LGHDT and CDR2 YNNKEL (reference sequence). V was shortened by 1 base and J by 0 bases, with 7 bases between the two germline ends. The CDR3 reads CASSQGGVSNQPQHF. The CDR3 region has the DNA TGTGCCAGCAGCCAAGGAGGGGTTAGCAATCAGCCCCAGCATTTT.